The source of this T cell receptor (beta chain) is a study of CD8+ T cells in alopecia areata. Looking at the study overall: Severity was scored as percentage of affected scalp area in treated patients.

Treatment meaning: oral pan-JAK inhibitor, 5-10 mg twice daily. PBMCs were stained for CD3, CD4 and CD8, and CD4+ and CD8+ T cells were sorted. Remarks on this clone: Antigen: not known.

Study conclusions and caveats: Tofacitinib delivered significant drops in scalp clonality and in expanded CD8+ clones among the top 100. Normal skin's resident alphabeta T cells are sequenced alongside lesional scalp T cells.

Sequencing used cDNA as its template, made by extracting RNA and reverse transcribing it. Produced via immunoSEQ multiplex PCR; TCRdb's table is partial and in-frame only. The sample shows fewer than 150,000 clones, 58% of them seen only once. The receptor was derived from a human donor with alopecia areata. The sample was CD8+ T cells sorted from blood, taken at week 4, from a patient treated with tofacitinib.

The CDR3 is CASGFPNRNSPLHF. The CDR3 DNA reads as TGTGCTAGTGGATTCCCCAACAGGAATTCACCCCTCCACTTT. The rearrangement joins TRBV12-5 to TRBJ1-6; D may be TRBD1 (5 bases). Germline loops: CDR1 LGHNT, CDR2 FRNRAP. V shed 6 bases and J shed 7 bases, with 13 bases lying between them. This CDR3 has 14 residues.